This T cell receptor beta chain emerged from a study of blood T cells in healthy people across ages. Study findings and constraints: Any changes in expanded clonotypes were possibly confounded, as donor CMV status remained unknown.

About this clonotype itself: What it binds is not known.

A second roughly 6 to 12 cycle PCR used barcoded and J-beta primers. Every cDNA molecule carried a tag from a template-switch adaptor bearing 12 random nucleotides. TCRdb ran MiXCR on the 5' RACE reads and lists one entry per CDR3 protein. The table records approximately 690,000 distinct CDR3 sequences, roughly 58% of them present only once. Russia was home to the donors, healthy Caucasian individuals aged about 6 to 90. Isolation yielded PBMCs, at least 6 million per sample, in every case. Losses at the gene ends were 3 bases for V and 4 bases for J; bases not matched to a gene: 9. Per germline, CDR1 LNHNV and CDR2 YYDKDF (reference sequence). The CDR3 has 16 amino acids.

V gene TRBV15 combines with J gene TRBJ2-5, with 9 bases aligning to TRBD1. The sequence was obtained from a man between 60 and 75 years old in good health. The sample taken for sequencing was blood. The CDR3 loop is CATSSPDRGNGETQYF. The CDR3 DNA reads TGTGCCACCAGCAGTCCTGACAGGGGGAACGGAGAGACCCAGTACTTC.